A selection of T cell receptor beta chains follows, all from one sample in a study of CD8+CD57+ T cells in acquired aplastic anemia. One entry per CDR3 protein, called by TCRdb with MiXCR from the reads. Altogether tens of thousands of distinct CDR3 sequences are present, around 69% being singletons, with the ten largest covering around 31%. Sequenced material: sorted CD4+, CD8+, or CD8+CD57+ T cells (not recorded which) from PBMCs. All receptors come from a human donor in good health, serving as a control. CDR3s leave out the opening cysteine and the closing phenylalanine or tryptophan. The order of the fields is V gene, CDR3 protein.

v_gene: TRBV5-1; CDR3aa: ASSEQGYRPQH
v_gene: TRBV19; CDR3aa: ASRSYAGQANEQF
v_gene: TRBV20-1; CDR3aa: SARHGNENTEAF
v_gene: TRBV7-3; CDR3aa: ASSPGTLTEAF
v_gene: TRBV15; CDR3aa: ATSRDAKNSPLH
v_gene: TRBV14; CDR3aa: ASNPSSGGYEQY
v_gene: TRBV7-6; CDR3aa: ASSNPTGTGTHEQY
v_gene: TRBV25-1; CDR3aa: ASSATLAGVSNEQF
v_gene: TRBV11-2; CDR3aa: ASSYGTVSSGNTIY
v_gene: TRBV6-1; CDR3aa: ASTRLAGVGNTQY
v_gene: TRBV25-1; CDR3aa: ASSELRLADQETQY
v_gene: TRBV19; CDR3aa: ASSVRGHQPQH
v_gene: TRBV25-1; CDR3aa: ASSITGINTEAF
v_gene: TRBV2; CDR3aa: ASSELSGQGYQPQH
v_gene: TRBV7-2; CDR3aa: ASSSRPSETQY
v_gene: TRBV6-1; CDR3aa: AISPTNTGELF
v_gene: TRBV25-1; CDR3aa: ASSEMANNEKLF
v_gene: TRBV10-1; CDR3aa: ASSETTPGELF
v_gene: TRBV6-2/TRBV6-3; CDR3aa: ASSSERGNTQY
v_gene: TRBV6-1; CDR3aa: ASSEPGPNLHEQY
v_gene: TRBV6-1; CDR3aa: ASRQPRTEHNSPLH
v_gene: TRBV24-1; CDR3aa: ATSDSWDKYNQPQH
v_gene: TRBV20-1; CDR3aa: SATSGGGGYT
v_gene: TRBV11-2; CDR3aa: ASSFPGLAGELTDTQY
v_gene: TRBV19; CDR3aa: ASSVRGSYEQY
v_gene: TRBV20-1; CDR3aa: SARDMTEAF
v_gene: TRBV2; CDR3aa: ASMDREYTYEQY
v_gene: TRBV24-1; CDR3aa: ATSEGASTGELF
v_gene: TRBV19; CDR3aa: ASSPLNPRVGDTQY
v_gene: TRBV2; CDR3aa: ASRGLAGVGDTQY
v_gene: TRBV10-3; CDR3aa: AIKGGIDYGYT
v_gene: TRBV20-1; CDR3aa: SASEVGSYQPQH
v_gene: TRBV19; CDR3aa: ASSPGGRETQY
v_gene: TRBV7-6; CDR3aa: ASSSNSGDTQY
v_gene: TRBV12-3/TRBV12-4; CDR3aa: ASSLALAGVGDTQY
v_gene: TRBV10-3; CDR3aa: AISELSRTGVNIQY
v_gene: TRBV20-1; CDR3aa: SASRPAATEVF
v_gene: TRBV12-3/TRBV12-4; CDR3aa: ASSFMLGDSPLH
v_gene: TRBV7-9; CDR3aa: ASSGTGNQPQH
v_gene: TRBV24-1; CDR3aa: ATSDWVGNEQF
v_gene: TRBV4-2; CDR3aa: ASSPLGTGFLGSPLH
v_gene: TRBV2; CDR3aa: ASSSFTYNEQY
v_gene: TRBV24-1; CDR3aa: ATKAGGQETQY
v_gene: TRBV25-1; CDR3aa: ASSGQFQRGTYEQY
v_gene: TRBV24-1; CDR3aa: ATSESGGMYEQY